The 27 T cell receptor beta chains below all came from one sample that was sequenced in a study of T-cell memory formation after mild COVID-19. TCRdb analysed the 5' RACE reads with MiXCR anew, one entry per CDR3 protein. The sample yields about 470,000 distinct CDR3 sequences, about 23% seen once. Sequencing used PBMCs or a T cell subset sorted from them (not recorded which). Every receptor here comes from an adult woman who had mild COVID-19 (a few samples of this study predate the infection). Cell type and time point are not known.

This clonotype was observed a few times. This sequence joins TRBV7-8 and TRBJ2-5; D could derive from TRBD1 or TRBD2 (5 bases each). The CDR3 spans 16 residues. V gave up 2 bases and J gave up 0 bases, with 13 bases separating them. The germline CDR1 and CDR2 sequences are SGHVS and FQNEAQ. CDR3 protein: CASSLSVGTYQETQYF. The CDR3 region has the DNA TGTGCCAGCAGCTTAAGTGTGGGGACGTACCAAGAGACCCAGTACTTC.

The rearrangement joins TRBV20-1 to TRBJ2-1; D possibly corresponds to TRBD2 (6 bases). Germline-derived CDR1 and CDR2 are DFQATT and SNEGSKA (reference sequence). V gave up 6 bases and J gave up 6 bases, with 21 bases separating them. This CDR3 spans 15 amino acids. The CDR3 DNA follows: TGCAGTGCACGGAGGGGTACCCTAGAGAGCAATGAGCAGTTCTTC. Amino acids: CSARRGTLESNEQFF.

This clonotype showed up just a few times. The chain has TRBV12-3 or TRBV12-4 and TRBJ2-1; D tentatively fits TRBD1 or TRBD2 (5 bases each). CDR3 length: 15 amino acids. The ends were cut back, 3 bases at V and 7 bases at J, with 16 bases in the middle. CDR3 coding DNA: TGTGCCAGCAGTTTCCATGTTGAGGGGCGGAATGAGCAGTTCTTC. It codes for CASSFHVEGRNEQFF.

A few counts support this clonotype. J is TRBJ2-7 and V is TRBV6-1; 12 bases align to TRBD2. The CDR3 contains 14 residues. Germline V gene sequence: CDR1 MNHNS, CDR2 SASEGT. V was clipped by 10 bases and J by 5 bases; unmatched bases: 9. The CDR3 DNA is TGTGCCACTAGGACTAGCGGGATGAGGAACGAGCAGTACTTC. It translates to CATRTSGMRNEQYF.

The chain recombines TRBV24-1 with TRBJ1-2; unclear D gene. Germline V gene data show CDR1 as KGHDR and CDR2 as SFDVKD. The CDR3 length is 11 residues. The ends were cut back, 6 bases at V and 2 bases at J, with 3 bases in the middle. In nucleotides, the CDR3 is TGTGCCACCAGTTACAACTATGGCTACACCTTC. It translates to CATSYNYGYTF.

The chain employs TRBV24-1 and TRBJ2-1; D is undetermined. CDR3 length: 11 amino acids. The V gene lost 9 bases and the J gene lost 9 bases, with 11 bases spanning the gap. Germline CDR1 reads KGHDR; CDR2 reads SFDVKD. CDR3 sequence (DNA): TGTGCCACCGCCTGGGGTGTTGAGCAGTTCTTC. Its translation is CATAWGVEQFF.

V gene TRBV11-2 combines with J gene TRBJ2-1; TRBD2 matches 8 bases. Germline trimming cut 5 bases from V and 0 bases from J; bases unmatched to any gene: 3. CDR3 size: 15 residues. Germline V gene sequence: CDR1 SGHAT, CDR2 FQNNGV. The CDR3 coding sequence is TGTGCCAGCAGCGCGCGGGGGGTCTCCTACAATGAGCAGTTCTTC. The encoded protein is CASSARGVSYNEQFF.

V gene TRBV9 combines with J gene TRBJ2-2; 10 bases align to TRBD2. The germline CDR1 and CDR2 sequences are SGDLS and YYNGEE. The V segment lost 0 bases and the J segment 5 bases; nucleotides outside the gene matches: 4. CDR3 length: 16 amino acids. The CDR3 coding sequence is TGTGCCAGCAGCGTAGACCCTAGCGGGAGTACCGGGGAGCTGTTTTTT. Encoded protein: CASSVDPSGSTGELFF.

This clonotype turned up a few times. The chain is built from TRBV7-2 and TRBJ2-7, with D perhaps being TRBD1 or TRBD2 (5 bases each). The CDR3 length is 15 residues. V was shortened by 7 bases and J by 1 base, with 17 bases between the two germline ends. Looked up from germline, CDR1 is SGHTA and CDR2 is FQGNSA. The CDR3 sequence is CASTFTGTVSYEQYF. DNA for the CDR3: TGTGCCAGCACCTTCACCGGGACGGTTTCCTACGAGCAGTACTTC.

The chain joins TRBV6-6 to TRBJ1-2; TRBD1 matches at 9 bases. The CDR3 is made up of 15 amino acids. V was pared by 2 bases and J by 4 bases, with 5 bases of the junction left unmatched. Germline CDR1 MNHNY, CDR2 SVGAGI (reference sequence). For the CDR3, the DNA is TGTGCCAGCAGTTACGAGGGACAGGGTGTCTATGGCTACACCTTC. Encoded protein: CASSYEGQGVYGYTF.

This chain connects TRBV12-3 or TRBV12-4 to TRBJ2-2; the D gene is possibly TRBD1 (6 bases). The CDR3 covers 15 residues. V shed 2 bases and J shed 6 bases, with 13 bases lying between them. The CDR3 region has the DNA TGTGCCAGCAGTTTAAGTGGGGGCTGGCCCGGGGAGCTGTTTTTT. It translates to CASSLSGGWPGELFF.

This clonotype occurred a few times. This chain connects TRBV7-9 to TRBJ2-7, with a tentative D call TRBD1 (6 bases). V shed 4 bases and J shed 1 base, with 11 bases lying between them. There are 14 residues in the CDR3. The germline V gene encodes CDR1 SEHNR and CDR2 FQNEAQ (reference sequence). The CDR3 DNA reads TGTGCCAGCAGCTCCCGGGACACTTCCTACGAGCAGTACTTC. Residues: CASSSRDTSYEQYF.

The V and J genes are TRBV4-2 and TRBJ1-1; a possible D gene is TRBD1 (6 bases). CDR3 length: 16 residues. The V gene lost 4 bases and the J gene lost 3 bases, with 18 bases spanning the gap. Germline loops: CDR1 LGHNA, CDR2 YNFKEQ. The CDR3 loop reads CASSPRQGSWDTEAFF. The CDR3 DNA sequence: TGTGCCAGCAGCCCGCGCCAGGGGAGCTGGGACACTGAAGCTTTCTTT.

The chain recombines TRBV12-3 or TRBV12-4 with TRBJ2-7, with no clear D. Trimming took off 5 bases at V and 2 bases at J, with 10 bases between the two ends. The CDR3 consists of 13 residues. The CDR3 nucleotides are TGTGCCAGCAGTAGAACAGAGACCTACGAGCAGTACTTC. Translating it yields CASSRTETYEQYF.

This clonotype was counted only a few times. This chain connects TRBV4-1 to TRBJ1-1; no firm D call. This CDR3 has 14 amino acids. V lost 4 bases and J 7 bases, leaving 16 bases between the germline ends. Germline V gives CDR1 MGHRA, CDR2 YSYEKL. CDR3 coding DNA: TGCGCCAGCAGCCGGACGGGTGGTAATGGTGAAGCTTTCTTT. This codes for CASSRTGGNGEAFF.

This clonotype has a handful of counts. CDR3: CASSLQEVNTEAFF. The CDR3 DNA sequence: TGCGCCAGCAGCTTACAGGAAGTAAACACTGAAGCTTTCTTT. The V and J genes are TRBV5-1 and TRBJ1-1; possible D gene TRBD1, 5 bases. The CDR3 is made up of 14 amino acids. Germline assignment: CDR1 SGHRS and CDR2 YFSETQ. V lost 2 bases and J 2 bases, leaving 10 bases between the germline ends.

The CDR3 is CASSVGGSNIQYF. The CDR3, as DNA: TGTGCCAGCAGCGTAGGGGGTAGTAACATTCAGTACTTC. V gene TRBV9 combines with J gene TRBJ2-4; D not certain. V was shortened by 0 bases and J by 7 bases, with 8 bases between the two germline ends. This CDR3 contains 13 residues. Germline CDR1 and CDR2: SGDLS and YYNGEE.

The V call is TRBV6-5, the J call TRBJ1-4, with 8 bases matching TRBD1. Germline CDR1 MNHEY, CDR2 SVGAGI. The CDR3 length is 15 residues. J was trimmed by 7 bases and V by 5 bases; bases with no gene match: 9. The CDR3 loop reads CASSGGQGRGEKLFF. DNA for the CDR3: TGTGCCAGCAGTGGCGGACAGGGAAGGGGTGAAAAACTGTTTTTT.

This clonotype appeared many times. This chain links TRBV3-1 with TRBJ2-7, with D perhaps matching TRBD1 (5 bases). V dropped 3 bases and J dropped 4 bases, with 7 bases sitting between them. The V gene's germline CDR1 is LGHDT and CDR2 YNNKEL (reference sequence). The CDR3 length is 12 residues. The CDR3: CASSQQGYEQYF. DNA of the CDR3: TGTGCCAGCAGCCAGCAGGGATACGAGCAGTACTTC.

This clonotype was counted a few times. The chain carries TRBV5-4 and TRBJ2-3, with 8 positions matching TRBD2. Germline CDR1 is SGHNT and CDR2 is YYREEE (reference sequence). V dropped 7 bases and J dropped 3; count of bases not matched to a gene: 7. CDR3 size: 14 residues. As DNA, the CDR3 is TGTGCCAGCCAAAGCGGGAGAGGAACAGATACGCAGTATTTT. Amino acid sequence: CASQSGRGTDTQYF.

The CDR3 DNA sequence: TGTGCCTGGTGTGCAGGGGGAAACCAGCCCCAGCATTTT. Its protein product is CAWCAGGNQPQHF. The rearrangement uses TRBV30 and TRBJ1-5; 7 bases agree with TRBD1. This CDR3 comprises 13 residues. The V gene's germline CDR1 is GTSNPN and CDR2 SVGIG (reference sequence). Trimming at V came to 5 bases and at J to 7 bases, leaving 8 bases not matched to a gene.

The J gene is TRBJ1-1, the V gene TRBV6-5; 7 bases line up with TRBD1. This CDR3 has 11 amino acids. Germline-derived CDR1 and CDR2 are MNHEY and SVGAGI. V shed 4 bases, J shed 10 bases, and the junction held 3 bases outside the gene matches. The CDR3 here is CASSSGTVAFF. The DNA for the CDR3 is TGTGCCAGCAGTTCAGGGACAGTAGCTTTCTTT.

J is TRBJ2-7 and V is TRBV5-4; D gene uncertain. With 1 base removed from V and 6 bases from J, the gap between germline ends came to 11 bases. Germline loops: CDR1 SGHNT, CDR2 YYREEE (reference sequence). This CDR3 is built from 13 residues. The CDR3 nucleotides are TGTGCCAGCAGCTTGCCCAGAACCGGCGAGCAGTACTTC. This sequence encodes CASSLPRTGEQYF.

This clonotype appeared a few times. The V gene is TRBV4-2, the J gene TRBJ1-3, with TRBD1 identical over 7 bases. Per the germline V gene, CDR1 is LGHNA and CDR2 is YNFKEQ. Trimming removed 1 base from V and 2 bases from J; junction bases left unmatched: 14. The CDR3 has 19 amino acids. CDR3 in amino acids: CASSQALRQGSFAGNTIYF. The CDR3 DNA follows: TGTGCCAGCAGCCAAGCACTCCGACAGGGCTCTTTCGCTGGAAACACCATATATTTT.

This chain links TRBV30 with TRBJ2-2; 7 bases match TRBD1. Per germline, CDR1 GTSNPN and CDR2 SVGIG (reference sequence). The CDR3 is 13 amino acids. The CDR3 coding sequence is TGTGCTGGAGATGTCAGGGGGACCGGGGAGCTGTTTTTT. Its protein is CAGDVRGTGELFF.

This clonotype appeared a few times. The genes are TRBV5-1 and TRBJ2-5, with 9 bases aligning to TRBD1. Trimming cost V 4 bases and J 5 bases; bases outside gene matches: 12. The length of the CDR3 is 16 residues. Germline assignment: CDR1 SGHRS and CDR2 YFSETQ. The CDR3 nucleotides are TGCGCCAGCAGCAGGGACCTACAGGGGACAGGGGAGACCCAGTACTTC. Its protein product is CASSRDLQGTGETQYF.

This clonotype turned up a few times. The CDR3, as DNA: TGCAGCGTTGTCGCGCAGGGGACCTACGAGCAGTACTTC. Residues: CSVVAQGTYEQYF. This chain joins TRBV29-1 and TRBJ2-7; D might be TRBD1 (6 bases). CDR1 SQVTM and CDR2 ANQGSEA come from the germline V gene. V was cut by 4 bases and J by 2 bases, with 12 bases left in between. CDR3 length: 13 amino acids.